This T cell receptor beta chain was recovered during a study of T cells in Graves' hyperthyroidism and ophthalmopathy. Study-wide findings and caveats: In blood, most of the thyroid clonotypes expanded above 0.001 were also present.

RNA transcripts provided the source from which TCR beta CDR3 regions were amplified. The HTBI primer set was used in a first-round RT-PCR of the TCR CDR3. Via MiXCR, TCRdb re-called the multiplex PCR reads, giving one row per CDR3 protein. The sample lists 250,000 to 400,000 distinct CDR3 sequences; approximately 14% were seen once. The CDR3 runs to 16 residues. Trimming removed 0 bases from V and 6 bases from J; junction bases left unmatched: 7. Germline-derived CDR1 and CDR2 are DFQATT and SNEGSKA (reference sequence). This clonotype was detected only a few times. Its cognate antigen is unknown. The sample consisted of blood. The clonotype originates from a woman in her thirties or forties with Graves' ophthalmopathy. The chain has TRBV20-1 and TRBJ2-2, with 10 bases that match TRBD2. For the CDR3, the DNA is TGCAGTGCTAGAGATCCAGCGGGAGGGCCCCCCGGGGAGCTGTTTTTT. Translated: CSARDPAGGPPGELFF.